The TCR beta chain under discussion was sequenced for a study of cytomegalovirus exposure and HLA in healthy donors. Primers for the PCR totalled 60 Vbeta and 13 Jbeta. Original data processing: A later analysis tallied approximately 80 million unique TCR beta chains, 8.5 million to 11 million of them shared. Assay used: immunoSEQ multiplex PCR; TCRdb lists only in-frame clones, some missing. From that table come the V and J calls and clone size; the DNA was used to work out D and trimming. This sample has roughly 130,000 clones, with 65% to 75% found just once. General study points: Researchers reported in a later analysis that a missense DCLRE1C variant was tied to TCR beta V- and J-gene trimming. Later work found most CMV-associated TCR beta chains apparently HLA-restricted.

Trimming cost V 6 bases and J 2 bases, with 15 bases left between them. The germline V gene encodes CDR1 SGHNT and CDR2 YYREEE (reference sequence). CDR3 length equals 14 residues. As concerns this clone: Its antigen remains unknown.

The specimen was PBMCs. This receptor was identified in a woman in her 50s in good health and CMV-seropositive. The chain joins TRBV5-4 to TRBJ2-7; possibly TRBD2 for D (6 bases). The CDR3, as DNA: TGTGCCAGCAAGGAGCAGGAGGGCCCCTACGAGCAGTACTTC. Its translation is CASKEQEGPYEQYF. The whole variable domain, filled in from reference TRBV5-4 and TRBJ2-7, reads ETGVTQSPTHLIKTRGQQVTLRCSSQSGHNTVSWYQQALGQGPQFIFQYYREEENGRGNFPPRFSGLQFPNYSSELNVNALELDDSALYLCASKEQEGPYEQYFGPGTRLTVT.